Here is one T cell receptor beta chain with its context. The source of the sample is a study of early T cells in non-severe SARS-CoV-2 infection. Attached unique molecular identifiers marked individual cDNA molecules. TCRdb fed the 5' RACE reads into MiXCR, producing one record per CDR3 protein. The data show about 66,000 distinct CDR3 sequences, roughly 9% seen once. V lost 0 bases and J 0 bases, leaving 7 bases between the germline ends. Germline CDR1 SGHRS, CDR2 YFSETQ. There are 14 residues in the CDR3. The TCR comes from an adult who was a healthcare worker with PCR-confirmed SARS-CoV-2 infection or an uninfected control (not recorded which). The sample comprised whole blood. V is TRBV5-1 and J is TRBJ2-7, with D hard to call. The CDR3 DNA reads as TGCGCCAGCAGCTTGGAGGGAAACTCCTACGAGCAGTACTTC. Translated: CASSLEGNSYEQYF.